Described below is a single TCR beta chain sequence and its context. The junction and the germline gene differ at one end; a read error may be behind it. This sample was taken from a study of blood T cell repertoires in COVID-19. In the study overall: Acute and convalescent COVID-19 samples came from the United States, Italy and Spain. The analysed material was cDNA or gDNA that came from T cells, B-cell-depleted T cells, or PBMCs.

The CDR3 sequence is 13 residues long. CDR1 and CDR2 from the germline V gene are SNHLY and FYNNEI. Source study methods: Amplification from reference gene primers served as the basis for estimated nucleated cell counts. TCRdb's copy holds only in-frame clones and misses some; the assay was immunoSEQ multiplex PCR. That table supplies the V and J calls and clone size; D and trimming were determined from the DNA. The sample shows around 40,000 clones, 91% of them seen only once. This chain links TRBV2 with TRBJ2-2, with 10 bases that match TRBD2. Sequencing was done on a sample of peripheral blood. This receptor was obtained from a woman in her 30s in a cohort sampled during active COVID-19. CDR3 loop: CASSVKREGVLFF. The CDR3 region has the DNA TGTGCCAGCAGTGTGAAGCGGGAGGGGGTGCTGTTTTTT.